Below are 32 T cell receptor beta chains sequenced from a single sample in a study of cytomegalovirus exposure and HLA in healthy donors. With 60 Vbeta and 13 Jbeta primers, the PCR was carried out. Using immunoSEQ multiplex PCR, the repertoire was profiled, and TCRdb retains in-frame clones only, with some absent. The repertoire includes roughly 150,000 clones, roughly 79% of them detected once, and around 7% sits in the top ten. Sequences were obtained from PBMCs. Receptor source: a woman aged 40 to 50 in good health and CMV-seropositive.

This clone was seen a few times. This rearrangement joins TRBV6-8 to TRBJ1-5; D may be TRBD1 (5 bases). The CDR3 has 15 residues. V gave up 6 bases and J gave up 12 bases, with 24 bases separating them. Per the germline V gene, CDR1 is MNHGY and CDR2 is SAAAGT. The CDR3: CASSTEPGDVRLQHF. In nucleotides, the CDR3 is TGTGCCAGCAGCACTGAGCCGGGGGACGTTCGGCTCCAGCATTTT.

The genes are TRBV7-2 and TRBJ2-2; D uncertain. CDR1 is SGHTA, CDR2 FQGNSA, per germline. The ends were cut back, 0 bases at V and 1 base at J, with 6 bases in the middle. This CDR3 is 15 amino acids long. The CDR3 loop reads CASSLATQNTGELFF. The DNA of the CDR3 is TGTGCCAGCAGCTTAGCGACTCAGAACACCGGGGAGCTGTTTTTT.

This chain links TRBV5-4 with TRBJ2-2; TRBD2 matches at 14 bases. With 4 bases clipped from V and 6 bases from J, the junction kept 2 bases outside the gene matches. Germline lookup yields CDR1 SGHNT and CDR2 YYREEE (reference sequence). The CDR3 extends over 15 amino acids. CDR3 bases: TGTGCCAGCAGCCCGACTAGCGGGGGGGCCGGGGAGCTGTTTTTT. Amino acid sequence: CASSPTSGGAGELFF. Full variable domain (remainder filled in from reference TRBV5-4 and TRBJ2-2): ETGVTQSPTHLIKTRGQQVTLRCSSQSGHNTVSWYQQALGQGPQFIFQYYREEENGRGNFPPRFSGLQFPNYSSELNVNALELDDSALYLCASSPTSGGAGELFFGEGSRLTVL.

The chain couples TRBV2 to TRBJ1-2; possible D gene TRBD1, 5 bases. Germline CDR1 is SNHLY and CDR2 is FYNNEI. The germline V and J ends were trimmed by 7 bases and 5 bases, with 17 bases remaining between them. The CDR3 has 14 residues. The CDR3 here is CASKQTVLLYGYTF. Here the CDR3 DNA reads TGTGCCAGCAAGCAGACAGTTCTTCTTTATGGCTACACCTTC.

This chain connects TRBV7-2 to TRBJ2-3; possible D gene TRBD2, 6 bases. Germline V gene lookup returns CDR1 SGHTA and CDR2 FQGNSA. Trimming removed 5 bases at V and 6 bases at J, with 15 bases between. This CDR3 is 14 amino acids long. CDR3 sequence: CASSRRGFGDTQYF. As DNA, the CDR3 is TGTGCCAGCAGCAGGAGGGGCTTTGGGGATACGCAGTATTTT.

This clone was observed a single time. The chain combines TRBV4-1 with TRBJ2-7; D may be TRBD1 (6 bases). The length of the CDR3 is 18 residues. Germline V gene data show CDR1 as MGHRA and CDR2 as YSYEKL. Trimming stripped 0 bases from V and 3 bases from J, with 21 bases between. CDR3 nucleotides: TGCGCCAGCAGCCAAGAGTATAGTGGGGTTACAGGGATCTACGAGCAGTACTTC. It specifies CASSQEYSGVTGIYEQYF.

This rearrangement joins TRBV7-7 to TRBJ2-3; D ambiguous. Trimming cost V 3 bases and J 3 bases, with 7 bases left between them. Germline assignment: CDR1 SSHAT and CDR2 FNYEAQ (reference sequence). The CDR3 extends over 13 amino acids. This CDR3 reads CASSFSVTDTQYF. CDR3 DNA sequence: TGTGCCAGCAGCTTCTCGGTAACAGATACGCAGTATTTT.

This chain joins TRBV6-5 and TRBJ2-7, with 7 bases matching TRBD1. Trimming removed 6 bases from V and 5 bases from J; junction bases left unmatched: 4. This CDR3 spans 12 amino acids. Per germline, CDR1 MNHEY and CDR2 SVGAGI. The CDR3 DNA is TGTGCCAGCAGCTCGACAGGGAACGAGCAGTACTTC. Its protein is CASSSTGNEQYF.

The J gene is TRBJ1-3, the V gene TRBV28, with D tentatively TRBD1 (5 bases). Trimming stripped 3 bases from V and 3 bases from J, with 12 bases between. This CDR3 has 15 residues. Germline CDR1 is MDHEN and CDR2 is SYDVKM. The CDR3 is CASSLYGAYGNTIYF. DNA of the CDR3: TGTGCCAGCAGTTTGTATGGGGCGTATGGAAACACCATATATTTT.

In DNA form, the CDR3 reads TGTGCCAGTAGTACACTCGGGACAGGGGCGATGGGAAGCAATCAGCCCCAGCATTTT. Residues: CASSTLGTGAMGSNQPQHF. V gene TRBV19 combines with J gene TRBJ1-5, with TRBD1 identical over 10 bases. The V gene's germline CDR1 is LNHDA and CDR2 SQIVND (reference sequence). The CDR3 has 19 amino acids. Germline trimming cut 4 bases from V and 1 base from J; bases unmatched to any gene: 13.

This clone has a single count. This rearrangement joins TRBV7-2 to TRBJ2-7; TRBD2 is a possible D gene (7 bases). Trimming removed 0 bases at V and 4 bases at J, with 13 bases between. The V gene's germline CDR1 is SGHTA and CDR2 FQGNSA. This CDR3 region has 15 residues. CDR3 loop: CASSLAGGPYYEQYF. As DNA, the CDR3 is TGTGCCAGCAGCTTAGCGGGGGGGCCGTATTACGAGCAGTACTTC.

The chain combines TRBV7-9 with TRBJ1-2; 7 bases align to TRBD1. There are 13 residues in the CDR3. Germline loops: CDR1 SEHNR, CDR2 FQNEAQ (reference sequence). V shed 5 bases and J 8 bases; nucleotides not matched to a gene: 8. The chain's CDR3 is CASSPEGAWGYTF. DNA for the CDR3: TGTGCCAGCAGCCCAGAGGGGGCCTGGGGCTACACCTTC.

V gene TRBV6-5 combines with J gene TRBJ2-5, with D perhaps matching TRBD2 (6 bases). This CDR3 comprises 14 residues. Deletions cut 2 bases from V and 1 base from J, with 8 bases between. CDR1 is MNHEY, CDR2 SVGAGI, per germline. CDR3 sequence: CASSYGGPQETQYF. The CDR3 nucleotides read TGTGCCAGCAGTTACGGAGGGCCCCAAGAGACCCAGTACTTC.

For this clone: At one boundary the junction diverges from the germline segment, which might be a read error. The V call is TRBV2, the J call TRBJ2-7, with D possibly being TRBD1 (6 bases). The germline V gene encodes CDR1 SNHLY and CDR2 FYNNEI. The CDR3 has 13 residues. CDR3 loop: CASTRQVGLPATF. In nucleotides, the CDR3 is TGTGCCAGCACTCGACAGGTAGGCCTACCAGCTACCTTC.

The rearrangement uses TRBV9 and TRBJ1-5; 7 positions match TRBD1. Germline CDR1 and CDR2: SGDLS and YYNGEE. The CDR3 extends over 15 amino acids. The trim removed 5 bases at V and 6 bases at J, leaving 11 bases unmatched. The CDR3 coding sequence is TGTGCCAGCAGTGTTACTGACAGGGTGGGTCAGCCCCAGCATTTT. This gives the protein CASSVTDRVGQPQHF.

This chain connects TRBV5-1 to TRBJ2-3; D gene ambiguous. The V end was cut by 4 bases, the J end by 5 bases, with 11 bases between. The CDR3 runs to 13 residues. Germline lookup yields CDR1 SGHRS and CDR2 YFSETQ. The CDR3 DNA sequence: TGCGCCAGCAGCACCACGGTCGGAGATACGCAGTATTTT. Amino acid sequence: CASSTTVGDTQYF.

The gene calls are TRBV6-5 and TRBJ1-2; a possible D gene is TRBD1 (6 bases). The CDR3 covers 13 residues. V was cut by 7 bases and J by 2 bases, with 11 bases left in between. Per germline, CDR1 MNHEY and CDR2 SVGAGI. CDR3 sequence: CASTGGLNYGYTF. The CDR3 DNA reads TGTGCCAGCACCGGGGGGCTGAACTATGGCTACACCTTC.

This clone was seen once. CDR3 DNA: TGTGCCAGCAGCTTAGCGAGGGAAGGAAACACCATATATTTT. Translation gives CASSLAREGNTIYF. V and J are TRBV7-2 and TRBJ1-3; D ambiguous. The germline CDR1 and CDR2 sequences are SGHTA and FQGNSA. Trimming took off 0 bases at V and 4 bases at J, with 7 bases between the two ends. This CDR3 is built from 14 residues.

The chain couples TRBV7-2 to TRBJ2-1; D is ambiguous. The germline CDR1 and CDR2 sequences are SGHTA and FQGNSA. CDR3 length equals 14 residues. Trimming shortened V by 1 base and J by 6 bases, and 10 bases separated the two germline ends. The CDR3 sequence: CASSLDQVGNEQFF. The CDR3 DNA reads TGTGCCAGCAGCTTAGATCAGGTAGGCAATGAGCAGTTCTTC.

V gene TRBV30 combines with J gene TRBJ1-1, with 8 positions matching TRBD1. CDR3 length equals 13 residues. Looked up from germline, CDR1 is GTSNPN and CDR2 is SVGIG (reference sequence). Trimming removed 5 bases from V and 1 base from J; junction bases left unmatched: 3. For the CDR3, the DNA is TGTGCCTGGGATGGACAGGGGAACACTGAAGCTTTCTTT. It encodes CAWDGQGNTEAFF. The full variable domain, in which reference TRBV30 and TRBJ1-1 provide the parts outside the CDR3, is SQTIHQWPATLVQPVGSPLSLECTVEGTSNPNLYWYRQAAGRGLQLLFYSVGIGQISSEVPQNLSASRPQDRQFILSSKKLLLSDSGFYLCAWDGQGNTEAFFGQGTRLTVV.

The rearrangement joins TRBV19 to TRBJ1-6; 8 bases align to TRBD1. The germline V gene encodes CDR1 LNHDA and CDR2 SQIVND (reference sequence). V lost 8 bases and J lost 7; bases outside the gene matches: 13. There are 16 residues in the CDR3. The CDR3 sequence: CASHIGDRGRNSPLHF. The CDR3 nucleotides read TGTGCCAGTCATATCGGTGACAGGGGCAGGAATTCACCCCTCCACTTT.

The chain employs TRBV27 and TRBJ1-2; 8 bases align to TRBD1. Germline V CDR1 and CDR2: MNHEY, SMNVEV (reference sequence). There are 16 residues in the CDR3. The junction had 16 bases not matched to a gene; V was cut back by 3 bases and J by 10 bases. CDR3 DNA: TGTGCCAGCAGTTTTAACCTCCTGACAGGGGCCAGCTCCTACACCTTC. This encodes CASSFNLLTGASSYTF.

V and J are TRBV7-2 and TRBJ1-3; TRBD1 aligns across 11 bases. The CDR3 consists of 14 residues. V gave up 5 bases and J gave up 7 bases; unmatched junction bases: 4. The germline V gene encodes CDR1 SGHTA and CDR2 FQGNSA. Here the CDR3 reads CASSPDRGPNTIYF. CDR3 sequence (DNA): TGTGCCAGCAGCCCGGACAGGGGGCCGAACACCATATATTTT.

The chain has TRBV13 and TRBJ1-6, with D tentatively TRBD1 (6 bases). Trimming took off 5 bases at V and 13 bases at J, with 18 bases between the two ends. The CDR3 has 14 residues. The germline V gene has CDR1 PRHDT and CDR2 FYEKMQ (reference sequence). The CDR3 DNA sequence: TGTGCCAGCAGCACACAGGGCTCTGTTAGCCCCCTCCACTTT. Translation: CASSTQGSVSPLHF.

The gene calls are TRBV4-2 and TRBJ2-2; 9 bases are shared with TRBD1. The germline V gene has CDR1 LGHNA and CDR2 YNFKEQ. There are 15 residues in the CDR3. The trim removed 1 base at V and 5 bases at J, leaving 2 bases unmatched. The CDR3, as DNA: TGTGCCAGCAGCCAAGGACAGGGGGTTACCGGGGAGCTGTTTTTT. Its protein product is CASSQGQGVTGELFF.

The CDR3 sequence is CASSLGQGANEKLFF. The CDR3 DNA is TGTGCCAGCAGCCTCGGGCAGGGGGCTAATGAAAAACTGTTTTTT. This sequence joins TRBV28 and TRBJ1-4, with TRBD1 identical over 7 bases. The CDR3 has 15 amino acids. V dropped 6 bases and J dropped 3; count of bases not matched to a gene: 7. Germline V lookup: CDR1 MDHEN, CDR2 SYDVKM.

The rearrangement uses TRBV2 and TRBJ2-3; no firm D call. This CDR3 has 11 residues. Germline V CDR1 and CDR2: SNHLY, FYNNEI. V dropped 8 bases and J dropped 7 bases, with 10 bases sitting between them. The CDR3, as DNA: TGTGCCAGCGCGCTCTCCTATACGCAGTATTTT. This sequence encodes CASALSYTQYF.

The rearrangement links TRBV11-2 to TRBJ1-1; D is ambiguous. This CDR3 region has 12 residues. The germline gives CDR1 SGHAT, CDR2 FQNNGV. V gave up 2 bases and J gave up 8 bases, with 9 bases separating them. This chain's CDR3 is CASSLFGREAFF. The DNA for the CDR3 is TGTGCCAGCAGCTTATTTGGCAGGGAAGCTTTCTTT.

The chain uses TRBV19 and TRBJ1-5, with 8 nucleotides matching TRBD1. V lost 10 bases to trimming and J lost 0 bases; unmatched junction nucleotides: 11. Germline-derived CDR1 and CDR2 are LNHDA and SQIVND (reference sequence). The CDR3 spans 16 residues. Here the CDR3 reads CATADRGRDSNQPQHF. The CDR3 bases are TGTGCCACTGCCGACAGGGGAAGGGATAGCAATCAGCCCCAGCATTTT.

The chain recombines TRBV7-3 with TRBJ2-2, with no clear D. Trimming removed 2 bases at V and 6 bases at J, with 7 bases between. The length of the CDR3 is 13 residues. Germline CDR1 is SGHTA and CDR2 is FQGTGA. CDR3 protein: CASSLYEAGELFF. DNA for the CDR3: TGTGCCAGCAGCTTATACGAGGCCGGGGAGCTGTTTTTT.

The chain is built from TRBV19 and TRBJ1-1, with 8 positions matching TRBD1. The CDR3 runs 13 residues. V lost 5 bases and J lost 5; bases outside the gene matches: 4. In germline, CDR1 is LNHDA, CDR2 SQIVND (reference sequence). This CDR3 is CASSLTGETEAFF. The CDR3 DNA reads as TGTGCCAGTAGTTTGACAGGGGAAACTGAAGCTTTCTTT.

The rearrangement links TRBV5-1 to TRBJ1-5; D is unclear. The CDR3 covers 16 residues. Trimming removed 2 bases from V and 4 bases from J, with 16 bases in between. Germline V gene sequence: CDR1 SGHRS, CDR2 YFSETQ. The CDR3: CASSFLPGQFNQPQHF. Written as DNA, the CDR3 is TGCGCCAGCAGCTTCCTCCCTGGGCAGTTTAATCAGCCCCAGCATTTT.